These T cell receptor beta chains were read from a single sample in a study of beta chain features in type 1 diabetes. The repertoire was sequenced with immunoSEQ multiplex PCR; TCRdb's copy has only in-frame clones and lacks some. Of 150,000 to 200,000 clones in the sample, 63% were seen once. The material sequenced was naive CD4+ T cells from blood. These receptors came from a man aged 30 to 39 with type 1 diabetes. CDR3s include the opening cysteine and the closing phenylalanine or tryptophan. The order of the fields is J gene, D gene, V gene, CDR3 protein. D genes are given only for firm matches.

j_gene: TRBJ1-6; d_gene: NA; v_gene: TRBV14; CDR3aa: CASSQGGDSPLHF
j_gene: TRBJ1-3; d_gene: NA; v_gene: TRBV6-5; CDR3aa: CASSYQAYSGNTIYF
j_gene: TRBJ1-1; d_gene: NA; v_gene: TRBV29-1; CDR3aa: CSVERDWNTEAFF
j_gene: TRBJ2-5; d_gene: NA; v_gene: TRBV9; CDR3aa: CASSVAEETQYF
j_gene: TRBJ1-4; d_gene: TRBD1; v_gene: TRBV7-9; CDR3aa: CASSATGTAREKLFF
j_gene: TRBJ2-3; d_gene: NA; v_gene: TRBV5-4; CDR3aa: CASSSGFGGSTDTQYF
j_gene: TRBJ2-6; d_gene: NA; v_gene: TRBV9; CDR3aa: CASSVGTRSSGANVLTF
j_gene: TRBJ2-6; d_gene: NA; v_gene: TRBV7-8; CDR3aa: CASSLQAQQGSGANVLTF
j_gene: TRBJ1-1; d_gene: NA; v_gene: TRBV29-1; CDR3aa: CSVGALPGTEAFF
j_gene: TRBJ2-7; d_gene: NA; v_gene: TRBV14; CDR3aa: CASSQPPYEQYF
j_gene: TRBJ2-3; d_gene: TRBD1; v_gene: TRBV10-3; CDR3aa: CAGADRDSDTQYF
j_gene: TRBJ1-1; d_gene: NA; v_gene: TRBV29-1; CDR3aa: CSVASPGAEAFF
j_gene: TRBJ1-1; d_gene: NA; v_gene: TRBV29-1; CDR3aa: CSVVRSTEAFF
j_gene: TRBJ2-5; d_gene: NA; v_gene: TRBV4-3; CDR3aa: CASSQVTQETQYF
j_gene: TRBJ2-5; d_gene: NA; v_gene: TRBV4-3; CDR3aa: CASSQDVSDQETQYF
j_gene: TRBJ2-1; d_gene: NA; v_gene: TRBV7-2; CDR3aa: CASSARGWVPNEQFF
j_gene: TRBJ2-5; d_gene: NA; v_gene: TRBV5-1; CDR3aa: CASSSRPEPQETQYF
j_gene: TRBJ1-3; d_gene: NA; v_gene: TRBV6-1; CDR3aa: CASSELASFSGNTIYF
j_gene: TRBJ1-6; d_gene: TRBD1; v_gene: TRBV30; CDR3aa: CAFDRGGNSPLHF
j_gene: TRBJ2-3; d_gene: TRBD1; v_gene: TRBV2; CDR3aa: CASSGQGGDTQYF